This TCR beta chain was sequenced for a study of T cells in Graves' hyperthyroidism and ophthalmopathy. In its sample, this clonotype was seen many times. The antigen remains undetermined. Study-level findings and limits: From stable hyperthyroidism, ophthalmopathy was set apart by a 13 V-J model. With a median lead of around 5.9 months before onset, the model predicted ophthalmopathy.

Graves' hyperthyroidism showing no ophthalmopathy progression within 18 months was considered stable. Patients were excluded for uncontrolled infection, other autoimmune disease, pregnancy or lactation. The TCR beta CDR3 regions underwent amplification using RNA transcripts as the source. A set of HTBI primers served as the primers for a first-round RT-PCR of the TCR CDR3. TCRdb reanalysed the multiplex PCR reads using MiXCR and keeps one entry per CDR3 protein. This table has a few hundred thousand distinct CDR3 sequences, about 43% appearing once. The germline V and J ends were trimmed by 3 bases and 0 bases, with 8 bases remaining between them. The CDR3 runs 14 residues.

The sequence came from a woman aged 18 to 35 with Graves' hyperthyroidism. Sequenced: peripheral blood or thyroid tissue (not recorded which). This chain uses TRBV12-3 or TRBV12-4 with TRBJ1-1; D is ambiguous. The CDR3 DNA sequence: TGTGCCAGCAGTTTCTTTCCGGTGAACACTGAAGCTTTCTTT. It translates to CASSFFPVNTEAFF.